This TCR beta chain is from a study of identical twins. A single record per CDR3 protein comes from TCRdb applying MiXCR to the 5' RACE reads. The sample yields about 200,000 distinct CDR3 sequences, 6.5% seen once. This clonotype was picked up a small number of times. This same sample was also part of a study on T cells expressing NK-cell markers.

Sequenced material: CD8+ T cells sorted from blood. This TCR derives from a woman aged 18-29 years in good health.

The CDR3 sequence is CASSVGPSEYF. The CDR3 DNA sequence: TGTGCCAGCAGCGTTGGACCCTCCGAGTACTTC. The J gene is TRBJ2-5, the V gene TRBV5-6; no firm D call. This CDR3 has 11 amino acids. Germline loops: CDR1 SGHDT, CDR2 YYEEEE. The V and J ends lost 4 bases and 12 bases respectively, with 13 bases between them.